This T cell receptor beta chain was sequenced during a study of blood T cell repertoires in COVID-19. In the source study's methods: Estimation of nucleated cell counts relied on the amplification of reference gene primers. The assay was immunoSEQ multiplex PCR, and TCRdb's table has in-frame clones only and misses some. V and J calls and clone size follow that table, whereas D and trimming were derived from the DNA. The data contain 200,000 to 300,000 clones, under 90% of them singletons. This CDR3 comprises 13 residues. The V end lost 4 bases, the J end lost 1 base, and 5 bases lay between the germline ends.

Sequenced input: peripheral blood. The rearrangement joins TRBV12-3 or TRBV12-4 to TRBJ1-5; D is unclear. The receptor was isolated from a man in his sixties with acute or convalescent COVID-19. CDR3 nucleotide sequence: TGTGCCAGCAGTTCAGGAAGCAATCAGCCCCAGCATTTT. It specifies CASSSGSNQPQHF.